The T cell receptor (beta chain) under discussion was sequenced for a study of T cells in Graves' hyperthyroidism and ophthalmopathy. It was RNA transcripts that yielded the amplified TCR beta CDR3 regions. The TCR CDR3 first-round RT-PCR relied on the HTBI primer set. TCRdb called the multiplex PCR reads again in MiXCR, with one record for every CDR3 protein. The table includes about 610,000 distinct CDR3 sequences, over 12% detected once. For ophthalmopathy patients, the Clinical Activity Score was at least 3 and the NOSPECS grade at least 4; duration was under 3 months. The CDR3 has 13 amino acids. V was pared by 3 bases and J by 6 bases, with 11 bases between. Germline CDR1 and CDR2: KGHSH and LQKENI. This clonotype was recorded at least ten times.

This TCR was recovered from a woman between 35 and 50 years old with Graves' ophthalmopathy. The chain is built from TRBV18 and TRBJ1-2; no clear D. The material sequenced was blood. The CDR3 loop is CASSPGQDHGYTF. CDR3 bases: TGTGCCAGCTCACCGGGCCAGGACCATGGCTACACCTTC.